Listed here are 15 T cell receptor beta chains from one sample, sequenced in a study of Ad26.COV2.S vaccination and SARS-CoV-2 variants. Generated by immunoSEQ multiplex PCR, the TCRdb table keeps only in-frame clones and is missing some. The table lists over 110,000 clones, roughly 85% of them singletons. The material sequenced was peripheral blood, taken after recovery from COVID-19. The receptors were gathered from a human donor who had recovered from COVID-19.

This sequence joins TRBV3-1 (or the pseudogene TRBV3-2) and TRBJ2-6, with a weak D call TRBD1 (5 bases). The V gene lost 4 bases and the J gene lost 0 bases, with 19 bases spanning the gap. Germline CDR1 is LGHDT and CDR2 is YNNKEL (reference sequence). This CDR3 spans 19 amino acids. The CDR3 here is CASSPQTQVQGSGANVLTF. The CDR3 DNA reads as TGTGCCAGCAGCCCCCAAACACAGGTTCAGGGCTCTGGGGCCAACGTCCTGACTTTC.

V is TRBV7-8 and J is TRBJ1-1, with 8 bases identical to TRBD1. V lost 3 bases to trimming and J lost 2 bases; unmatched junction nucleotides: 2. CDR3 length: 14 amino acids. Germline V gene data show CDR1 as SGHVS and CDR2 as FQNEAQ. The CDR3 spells CASSFDRGNTEAFF. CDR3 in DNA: TGTGCCAGCAGCTTTGACAGGGGCAACACTGAAGCTTTCTTT.

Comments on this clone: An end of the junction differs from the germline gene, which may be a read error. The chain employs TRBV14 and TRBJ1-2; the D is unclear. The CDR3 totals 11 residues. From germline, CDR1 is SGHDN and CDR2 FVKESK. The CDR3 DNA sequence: TGTGCCAGCAGCCAAGACAGAAACCTGAGCTTC. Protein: CASSQDRNLSF.

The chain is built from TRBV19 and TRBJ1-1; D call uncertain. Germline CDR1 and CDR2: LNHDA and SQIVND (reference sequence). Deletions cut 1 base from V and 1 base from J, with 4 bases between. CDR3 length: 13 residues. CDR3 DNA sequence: TGTGCCAGTAGTATAGGCGAGAACACTGAAGCTTTCTTT. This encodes CASSIGENTEAFF.

The CDR3 loop is CASSPRTGLEAFF. The CDR3 DNA follows: TGTGCCAGCAGCCCCCGGACAGGCCTTGAAGCTTTCTTT. V gene TRBV7-2 combines with J gene TRBJ1-1, with 7 bases fitting TRBD1. Trimming took 5 bases from V and 7 from J; bases not matched to a gene: 7. The CDR3 has 13 amino acids. Per the germline V gene, CDR1 is SGHTA and CDR2 is FQGNSA.

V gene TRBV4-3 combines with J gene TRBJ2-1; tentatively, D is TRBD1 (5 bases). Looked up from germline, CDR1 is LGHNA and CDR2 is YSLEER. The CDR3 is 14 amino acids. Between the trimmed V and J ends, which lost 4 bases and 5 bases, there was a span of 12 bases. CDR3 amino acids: CASSPWLGHNEQFF. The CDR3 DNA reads TGCGCCAGCAGCCCCTGGTTGGGGCACAATGAGCAGTTCTTC.

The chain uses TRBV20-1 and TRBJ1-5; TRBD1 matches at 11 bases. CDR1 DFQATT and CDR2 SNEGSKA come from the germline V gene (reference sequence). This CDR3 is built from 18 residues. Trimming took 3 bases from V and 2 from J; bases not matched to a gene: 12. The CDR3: CSASKGTGGSRRNQPQHF. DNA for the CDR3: TGCAGTGCTAGTAAAGGGACAGGGGGATCTCGGCGCAATCAGCCCCAGCATTTT.

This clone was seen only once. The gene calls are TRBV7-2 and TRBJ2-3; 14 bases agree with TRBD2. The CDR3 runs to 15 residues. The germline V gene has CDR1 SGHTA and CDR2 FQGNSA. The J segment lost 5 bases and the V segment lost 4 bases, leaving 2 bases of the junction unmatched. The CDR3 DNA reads TGTGCCAGCAGCTCGACTAGCGGGGGGGGAGATACGCAGTATTTT. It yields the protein CASSSTSGGGDTQYF.

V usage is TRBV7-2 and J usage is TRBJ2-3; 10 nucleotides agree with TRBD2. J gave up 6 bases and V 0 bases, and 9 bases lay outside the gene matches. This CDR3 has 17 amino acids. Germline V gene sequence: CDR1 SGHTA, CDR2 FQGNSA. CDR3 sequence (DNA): TGTGCCAGCAGCTTAGCCCAAAGGACTAGCGGCGGGGATACGCAGTATTTT. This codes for CASSLAQRTSGGDTQYF.

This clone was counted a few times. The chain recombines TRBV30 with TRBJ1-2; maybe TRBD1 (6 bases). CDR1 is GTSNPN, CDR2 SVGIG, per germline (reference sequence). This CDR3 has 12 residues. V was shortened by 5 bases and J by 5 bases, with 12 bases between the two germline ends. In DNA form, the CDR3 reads TGTGCCTGGTCCACGGGGGCGTATGGCTACACCTTC. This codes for CAWSTGAYGYTF.

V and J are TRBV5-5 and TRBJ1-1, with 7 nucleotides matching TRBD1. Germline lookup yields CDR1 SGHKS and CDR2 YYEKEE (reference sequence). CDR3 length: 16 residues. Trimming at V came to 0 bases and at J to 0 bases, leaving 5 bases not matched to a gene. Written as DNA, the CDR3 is TGTGCCAGCAGCTTGGGACAGGGACCCATGAACACTGAAGCTTTCTTT. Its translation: CASSLGQGPMNTEAFF.

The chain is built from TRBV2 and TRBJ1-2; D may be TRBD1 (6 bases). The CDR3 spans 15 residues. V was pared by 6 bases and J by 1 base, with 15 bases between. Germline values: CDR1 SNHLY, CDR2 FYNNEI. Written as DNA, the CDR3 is TGTGCCAGCAGAGGCCGGGGGGCGGGTAACTATGGCTACACCTTC. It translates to CASRGRGAGNYGYTF.

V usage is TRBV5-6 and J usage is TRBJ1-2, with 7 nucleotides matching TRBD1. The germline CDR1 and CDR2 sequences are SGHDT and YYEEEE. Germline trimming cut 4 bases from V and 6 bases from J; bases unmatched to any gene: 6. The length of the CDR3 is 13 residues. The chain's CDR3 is CASSPTGYDGYTF. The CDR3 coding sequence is TGTGCCAGCAGCCCGACAGGGTATGATGGCTACACCTTC.

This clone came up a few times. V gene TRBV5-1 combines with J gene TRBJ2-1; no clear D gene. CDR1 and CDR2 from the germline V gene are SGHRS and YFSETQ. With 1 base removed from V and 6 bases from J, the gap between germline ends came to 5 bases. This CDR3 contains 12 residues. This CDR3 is CASSLSGNEQFF. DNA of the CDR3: TGCGCCAGCAGCTTGTCCGGCAATGAGCAGTTCTTC. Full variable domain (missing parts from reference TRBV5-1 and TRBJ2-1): KAGVTQTPRYLIKTRGQQVTLSCSPISGHRSVSWYQQTPGQGLQFLFEYFSETQRNKGNFPGRFSGRQFSNSRSEMNVSTLELGDSALYLCASSLSGNEQFFGPGTRLTVL.

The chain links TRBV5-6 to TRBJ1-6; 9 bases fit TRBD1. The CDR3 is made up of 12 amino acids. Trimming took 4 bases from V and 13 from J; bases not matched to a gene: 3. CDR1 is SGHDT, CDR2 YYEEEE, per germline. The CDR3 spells CASSMDRGPLHF. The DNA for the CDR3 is TGTGCCAGCAGCATGGACAGGGGCCCCCTCCACTTT.